This entry is about one TCR beta chain. Its antigen remains unknown. Using immunoSEQ multiplex PCR, the repertoire was profiled, and TCRdb retains in-frame clones only, with some absent. The table records around 79,000 clones, roughly nine tenths of them present only once. CDR1 and CDR2 (germline): LNHDA, SQIVND (reference sequence). V gave up 6 bases and J gave up 2 bases; unmatched junction bases: 4. The length of the CDR3 is 15 residues. The data are from a study of OX40 agonist ivuxolimab in advanced cancers. Study-wide results and caveats: CD8+ T cells were the subset that, on average, had more expanded clones than CD4+.

The rearrangement joins TRBV19 to TRBJ2-5, with TRBD2 matching 12 bases. The sequence derives from an adult with an advanced solid tumor such as melanoma, head and neck, liver or kidney cancer. Sequencing was performed on CD4+ or CD8+ T cells sorted from blood, taken in a trial of the OX40 agonist ivuxolimab. The CDR3 sequence is CASRTGLAGQETQYF. DNA of the CDR3: TGTGCCAGTAGAACCGGACTAGCGGGACAAGAGACCCAGTACTTC.